Reported below is one T cell receptor beta chain. What it binds is not known. Individuals who donated were healthy Caucasians from Russia aged about 6 to 100. These data come from a study of blood T cells in healthy people across ages. Notes on the study in general: As age increased, TCR beta diversity per million T cells fell in a roughly linear fashion. Diversity estimates from one million T cells were considered underestimates.

The authors ran a second PCR of 7 to 11 cycles using a sample-barcoded 5' primer and a J-beta primer mix. Using its own MiXCR run on the 5' RACE reads, TCRdb lists one record per CDR3 protein. The sample yields about a million distinct CDR3 sequences, roughly 50% seen once. The CDR3 runs 14 residues. V was trimmed by 0 bases and J by 11 bases, leaving 16 bases between them. In germline, CDR1 is SGHTA, CDR2 FQGNSA. The sample taken for sequencing was blood. V usage is TRBV7-2 and J usage is TRBJ1-1; no definite D call. This sequence was found in a woman in her fifties or sixties in good health. CDR3 sequence (DNA): TGTGCCAGCAGCTTAGCGGTAACAGCTATTGGTGCTTTCTTT. This sequence encodes CASSLAVTAIGAFF.